This TCR beta chain was observed in a study of T cell repertoires in ileal Crohn's disease. The study's findings and limits: Mucosal expansions were suggested to be mainly CD8 T cells.

A remark on this clone: The antigen is unknown.

Measured with immunoSEQ multiplex PCR; TCRdb has only the in-frame clones, and not every one. The table has tens of thousands of clones, about 81% seen once. Trimming stripped 2 bases from V and 5 bases from J, with 15 bases between. Germline V gene sequence: CDR1 MGHRA, CDR2 YSYEKL. This CDR3 has 15 amino acids. The source material was ileal tissue. The sequence was obtained from an adult with Crohn's disease. V and J are TRBV4-1 and TRBJ1-1; D is perhaps TRBD1 (6 bases). The CDR3 DNA reads TGCGCCAGCAGCCAAAGACAGGAAGGTAGGACTGAAGCTTTCTTT. The encoded protein is CASSQRQEGRTEAFF.